This T cell receptor (beta chain) is drawn from a study of blood T cell repertoires in COVID-19. Study-wide context: The United States, Italy and Spain provided the acute and convalescent COVID-19 samples.

Study processing details: The authors estimated nucleated cell counts from reference gene primer amplification. The table came from immunoSEQ multiplex PCR; TCRdb's copy has only in-frame clones and leaves some out. V and J calls and clone size follow that table, whereas D and trimming were derived from the DNA. The sample records about 89,000 clones, around 80% being singletons. Remarks on this clone: A junction end diverges from the germline sequence, so it may reflect a read error.

CDR3 size: 11 residues. The V gene's germline CDR1 is MNHEY and CDR2 SVGAGI. This chain connects TRBV6-5 to TRBJ2-1; a possible D gene is TRBD2 (6 bases). Specimen: peripheral blood. The clonotype originates from a human donor in a cohort sampled during active COVID-19. The DNA for the CDR3 is TGTGCCAGCAATTACCGGGGGAGGCAGTTCTTC. It translates to CASNYRGRQFF.